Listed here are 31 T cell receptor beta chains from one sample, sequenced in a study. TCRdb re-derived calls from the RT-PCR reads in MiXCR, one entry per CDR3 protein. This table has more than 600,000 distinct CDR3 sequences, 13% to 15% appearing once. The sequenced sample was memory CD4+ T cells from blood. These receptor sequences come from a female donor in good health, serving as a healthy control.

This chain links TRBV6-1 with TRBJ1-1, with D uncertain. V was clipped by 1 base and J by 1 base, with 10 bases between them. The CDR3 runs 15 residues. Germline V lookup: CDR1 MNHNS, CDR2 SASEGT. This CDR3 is CASSEGRRSNTEAFF. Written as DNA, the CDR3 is TGTGCCAGCAGTGAAGGGCGCAGATCGAACACTGAAGCTTTCTTT.

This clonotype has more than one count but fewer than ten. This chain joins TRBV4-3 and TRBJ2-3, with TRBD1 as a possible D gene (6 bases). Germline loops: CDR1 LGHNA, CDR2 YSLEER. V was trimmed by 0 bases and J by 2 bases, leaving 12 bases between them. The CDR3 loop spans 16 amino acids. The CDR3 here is CASSQEYTGNTDTQYF. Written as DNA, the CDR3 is TGCGCCAGCAGCCAAGAGTACACAGGGAACACAGATACGCAGTATTTT.

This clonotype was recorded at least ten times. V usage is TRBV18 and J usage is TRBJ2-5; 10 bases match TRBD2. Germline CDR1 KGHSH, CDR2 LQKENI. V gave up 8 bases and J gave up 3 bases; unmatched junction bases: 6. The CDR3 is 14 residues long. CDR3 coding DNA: TGTGCCAGCAGCCCCGGACTAGCGGAAGAGACCCAGTACTTC. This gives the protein CASSPGLAEETQYF. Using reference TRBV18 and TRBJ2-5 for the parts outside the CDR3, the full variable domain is NAGVMQNPRHLVRRRGQEARLRCSPMKGHSHVYWYRQLPEEGLKFMVYLQKENIIDESGMPKERFSAEFPKEGPSILRIQQVVRGDSAAYFCASSPGLAEETQYFGPGTRLLVL.

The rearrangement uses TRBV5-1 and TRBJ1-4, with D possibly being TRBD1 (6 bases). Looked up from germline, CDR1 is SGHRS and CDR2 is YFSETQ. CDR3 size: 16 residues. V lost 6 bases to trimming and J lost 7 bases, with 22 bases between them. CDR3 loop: CASIYQPTIGGEKLFF. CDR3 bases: TGCGCCAGCATTTACCAGCCTACAATAGGGGGTGAAAAACTGTTTTTT.

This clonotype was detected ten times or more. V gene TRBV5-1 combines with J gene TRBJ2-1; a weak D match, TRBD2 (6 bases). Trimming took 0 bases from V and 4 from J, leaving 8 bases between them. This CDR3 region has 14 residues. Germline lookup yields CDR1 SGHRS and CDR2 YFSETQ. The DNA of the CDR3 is TGCGCCAGCAGCTTGGTCGGGGGATACAATGAGCAGTTCTTC. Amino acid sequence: CASSLVGGYNEQFF.

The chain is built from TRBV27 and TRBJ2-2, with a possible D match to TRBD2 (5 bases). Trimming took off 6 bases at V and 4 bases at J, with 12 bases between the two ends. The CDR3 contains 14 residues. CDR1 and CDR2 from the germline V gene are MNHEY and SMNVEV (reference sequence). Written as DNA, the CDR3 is TGTGCCAGCAGCACAATAAGCGGCACCGGGGAGCTGTTTTTT. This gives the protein CASSTISGTGELFF.

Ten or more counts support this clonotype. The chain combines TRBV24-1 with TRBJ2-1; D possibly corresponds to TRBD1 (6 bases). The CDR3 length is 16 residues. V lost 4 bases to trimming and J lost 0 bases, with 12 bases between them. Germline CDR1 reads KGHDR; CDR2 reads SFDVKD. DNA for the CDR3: TGTGCCACCAGTGACCCCACAGGGAACTCCTACAATGAGCAGTTCTTC. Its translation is CATSDPTGNSYNEQFF.

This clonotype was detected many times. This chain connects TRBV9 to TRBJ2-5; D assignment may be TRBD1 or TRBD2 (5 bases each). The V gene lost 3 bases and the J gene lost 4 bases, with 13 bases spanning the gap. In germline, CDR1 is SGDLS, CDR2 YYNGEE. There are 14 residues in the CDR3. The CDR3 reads CASSANVGGETQYF. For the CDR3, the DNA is TGTGCCAGCAGCGCTAACGTTGGGGGAGAGACCCAGTACTTC.

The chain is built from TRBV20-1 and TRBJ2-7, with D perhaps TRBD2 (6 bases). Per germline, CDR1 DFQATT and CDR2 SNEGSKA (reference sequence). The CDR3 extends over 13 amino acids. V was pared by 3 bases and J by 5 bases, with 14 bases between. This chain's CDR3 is CSASGLAPHEQYF. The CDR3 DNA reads TGCAGTGCTAGTGGGCTAGCGCCCCACGAGCAGTACTTC.

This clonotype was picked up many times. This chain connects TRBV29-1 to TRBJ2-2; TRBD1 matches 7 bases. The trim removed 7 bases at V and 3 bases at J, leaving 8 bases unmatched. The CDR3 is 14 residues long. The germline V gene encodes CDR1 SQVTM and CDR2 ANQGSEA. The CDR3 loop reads CSALRDSYTGELFF. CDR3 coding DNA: TGCAGCGCCCTAAGGGACAGCTACACCGGGGAGCTGTTTTTT.

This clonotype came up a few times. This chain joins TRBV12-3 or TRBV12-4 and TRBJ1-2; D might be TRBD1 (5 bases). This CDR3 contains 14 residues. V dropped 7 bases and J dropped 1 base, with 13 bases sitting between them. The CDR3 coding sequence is TGTGCCAGCACATCGGCAGGGCATAACTATGGCTACACCTTC. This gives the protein CASTSAGHNYGYTF.

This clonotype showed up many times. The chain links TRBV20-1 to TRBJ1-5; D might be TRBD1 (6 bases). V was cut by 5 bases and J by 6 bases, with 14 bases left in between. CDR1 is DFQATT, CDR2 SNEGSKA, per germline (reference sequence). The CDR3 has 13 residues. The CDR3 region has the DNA TGCAGTGCTGCCTCAGGGGCGGGTCAGCCCCAGCATTTT. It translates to CSAASGAGQPQHF.

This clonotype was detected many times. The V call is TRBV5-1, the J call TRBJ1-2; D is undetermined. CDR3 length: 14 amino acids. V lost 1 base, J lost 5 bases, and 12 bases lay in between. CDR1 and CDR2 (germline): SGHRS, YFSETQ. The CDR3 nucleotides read TGCGCCAGCAGCTTGAAGGACTCTTCTTATGGCTACACCTTC. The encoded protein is CASSLKDSSYGYTF.

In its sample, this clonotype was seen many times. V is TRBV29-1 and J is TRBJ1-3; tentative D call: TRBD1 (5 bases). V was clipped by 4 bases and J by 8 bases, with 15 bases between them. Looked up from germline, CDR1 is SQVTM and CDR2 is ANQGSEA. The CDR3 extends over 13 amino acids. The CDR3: CSVVLGVTDTIYF. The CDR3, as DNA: TGCAGCGTTGTGTTAGGGGTTACGGACACCATATATTTT.

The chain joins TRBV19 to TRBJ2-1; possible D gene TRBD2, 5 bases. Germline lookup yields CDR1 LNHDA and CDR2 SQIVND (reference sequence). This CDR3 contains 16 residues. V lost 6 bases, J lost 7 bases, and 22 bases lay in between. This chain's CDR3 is CASSLVANGPKNEQFF. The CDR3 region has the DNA TGTGCCAGTAGCCTCGTAGCGAATGGGCCCAAAAATGAGCAGTTCTTC.

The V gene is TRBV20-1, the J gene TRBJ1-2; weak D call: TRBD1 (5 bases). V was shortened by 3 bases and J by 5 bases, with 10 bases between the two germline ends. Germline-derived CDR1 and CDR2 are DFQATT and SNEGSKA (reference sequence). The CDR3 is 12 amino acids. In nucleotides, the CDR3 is TGCAGTGCTAGTGATGACAGTTATGGCTACACCTTC. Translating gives CSASDDSYGYTF.

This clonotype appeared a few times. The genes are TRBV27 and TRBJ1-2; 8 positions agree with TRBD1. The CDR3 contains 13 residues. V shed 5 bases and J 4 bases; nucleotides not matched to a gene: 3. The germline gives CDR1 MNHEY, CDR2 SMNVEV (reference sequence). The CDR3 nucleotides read TGTGCCAGCAGTGCCGACAGGGGCTATGGCTACACCTTC. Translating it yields CASSADRGYGYTF.

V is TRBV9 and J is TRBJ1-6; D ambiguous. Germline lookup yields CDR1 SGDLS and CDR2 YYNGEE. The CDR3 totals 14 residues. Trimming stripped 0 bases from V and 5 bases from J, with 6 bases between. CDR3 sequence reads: CASSVGGNNSPLHF. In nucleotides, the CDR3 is TGTGCCAGCAGCGTAGGAGGTAATAATTCACCCCTCCACTTT.

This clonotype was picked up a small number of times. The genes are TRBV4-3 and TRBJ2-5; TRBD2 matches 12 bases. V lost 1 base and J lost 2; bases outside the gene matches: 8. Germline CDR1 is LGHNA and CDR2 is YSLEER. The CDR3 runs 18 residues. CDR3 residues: CASSQGKLAGGGQETQYF. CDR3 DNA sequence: TGCGCCAGCAGCCAAGGGAAACTAGCGGGAGGAGGTCAAGAGACCCAGTACTTC.

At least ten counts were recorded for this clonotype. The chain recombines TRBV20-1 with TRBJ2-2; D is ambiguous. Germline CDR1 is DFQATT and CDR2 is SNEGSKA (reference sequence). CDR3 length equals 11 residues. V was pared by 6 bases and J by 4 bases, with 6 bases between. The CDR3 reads CSAPTTGELFF. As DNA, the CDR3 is TGCAGTGCGCCGACCACCGGGGAGCTGTTTTTT.

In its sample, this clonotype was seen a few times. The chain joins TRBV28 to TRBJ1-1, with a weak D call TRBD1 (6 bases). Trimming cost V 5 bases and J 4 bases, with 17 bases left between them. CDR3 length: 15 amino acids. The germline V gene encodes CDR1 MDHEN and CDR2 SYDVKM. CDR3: CASSVLGGIGTEAFF. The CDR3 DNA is TGTGCCAGCAGTGTCCTAGGGGGGATAGGCACTGAAGCTTTCTTT.

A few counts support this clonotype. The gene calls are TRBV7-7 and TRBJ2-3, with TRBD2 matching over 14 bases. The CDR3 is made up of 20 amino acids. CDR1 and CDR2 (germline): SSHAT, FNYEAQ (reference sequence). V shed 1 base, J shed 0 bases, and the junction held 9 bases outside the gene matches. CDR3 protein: CASSLVVGTSGSYSTDTQYF. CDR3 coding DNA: TGTGCCAGCAGCTTAGTGGTTGGGACTAGCGGGAGCTACAGCACAGATACGCAGTATTTT.

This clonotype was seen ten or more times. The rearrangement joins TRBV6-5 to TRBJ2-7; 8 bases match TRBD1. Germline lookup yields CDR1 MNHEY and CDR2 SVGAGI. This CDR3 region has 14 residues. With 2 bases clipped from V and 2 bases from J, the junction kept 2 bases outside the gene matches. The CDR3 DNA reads TGTGCCAGCAGTTACCAGGGGGCCCCCTACGAGCAGTACTTC. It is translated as CASSYQGAPYEQYF.

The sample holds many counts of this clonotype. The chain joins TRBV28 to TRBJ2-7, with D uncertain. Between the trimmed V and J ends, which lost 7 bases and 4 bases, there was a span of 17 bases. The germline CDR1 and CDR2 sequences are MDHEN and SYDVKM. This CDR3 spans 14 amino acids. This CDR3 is CASKGTVEEYEQYF. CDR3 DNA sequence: TGTGCCAGCAAGGGAACGGTAGAGGAGTACGAGCAGTACTTC.

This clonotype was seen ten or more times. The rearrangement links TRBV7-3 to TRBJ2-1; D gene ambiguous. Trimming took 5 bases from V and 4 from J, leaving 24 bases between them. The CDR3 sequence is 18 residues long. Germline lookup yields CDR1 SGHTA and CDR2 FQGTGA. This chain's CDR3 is CASSPLAYSGTSYNEQFF. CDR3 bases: TGTGCCAGCAGCCCACTCGCTTATTCTGGAACATCATACAATGAGCAGTTCTTC.

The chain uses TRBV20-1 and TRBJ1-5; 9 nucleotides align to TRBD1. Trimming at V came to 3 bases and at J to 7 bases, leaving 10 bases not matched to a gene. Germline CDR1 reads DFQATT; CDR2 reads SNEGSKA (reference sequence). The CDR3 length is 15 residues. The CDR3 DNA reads TGCAGTGCTAGGTTGACAGGGGGGCACGGGCAGCCCCAGCATTTT. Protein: CSARLTGGHGQPQHF.

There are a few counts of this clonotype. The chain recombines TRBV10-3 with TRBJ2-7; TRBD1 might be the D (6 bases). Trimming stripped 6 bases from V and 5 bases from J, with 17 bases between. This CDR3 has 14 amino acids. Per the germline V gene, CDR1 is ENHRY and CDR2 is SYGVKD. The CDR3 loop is CAIRGFRAGDEQYF. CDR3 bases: TGTGCCATCAGGGGGTTCAGGGCAGGGGACGAGCAGTACTTC.

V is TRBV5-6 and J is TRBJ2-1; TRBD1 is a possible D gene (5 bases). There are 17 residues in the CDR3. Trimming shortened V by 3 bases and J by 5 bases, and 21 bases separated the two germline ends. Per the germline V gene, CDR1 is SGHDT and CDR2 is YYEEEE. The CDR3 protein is CASSSRVAGRPHNEQFF. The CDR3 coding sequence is TGTGCCAGCAGCTCGCGAGTTGCAGGGCGCCCTCACAATGAGCAGTTCTTC. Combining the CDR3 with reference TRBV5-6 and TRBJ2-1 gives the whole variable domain DAGVTQSPTHLIKTRGQQVTLRCSPKSGHDTVSWYQQALGQGPQFIFQYYEEEERQRGNFPDRFSGHQFPNYSSELNVNALLLGDSALYLCASSSRVAGRPHNEQFFGPGTRLTVL.

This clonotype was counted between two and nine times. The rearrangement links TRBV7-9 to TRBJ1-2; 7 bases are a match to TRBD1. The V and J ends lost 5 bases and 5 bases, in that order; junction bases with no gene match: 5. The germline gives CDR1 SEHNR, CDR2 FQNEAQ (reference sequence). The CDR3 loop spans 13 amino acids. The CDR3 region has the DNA TGTGCCAGCAGCAACCAGGGGGGGTATGGCTACACCTTC. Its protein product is CASSNQGGYGYTF. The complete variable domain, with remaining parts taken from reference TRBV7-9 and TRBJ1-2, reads DTGVSQNPRHKITKRGQNVTFRCDPISEHNRLYWYRQTLGQGPEFLTYFQNEAQLEKSRLLSDRFSAERPKGSFSTLEIQRTEQGDSAMYLCASSNQGGYGYTFGSGTRLTVV.

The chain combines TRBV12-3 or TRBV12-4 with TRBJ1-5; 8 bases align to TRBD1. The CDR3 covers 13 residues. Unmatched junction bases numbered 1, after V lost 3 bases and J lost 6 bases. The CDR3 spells CASSLTGVQPQHF. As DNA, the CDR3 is TGTGCCAGCAGTTTGACAGGGGTTCAGCCCCAGCATTTT.

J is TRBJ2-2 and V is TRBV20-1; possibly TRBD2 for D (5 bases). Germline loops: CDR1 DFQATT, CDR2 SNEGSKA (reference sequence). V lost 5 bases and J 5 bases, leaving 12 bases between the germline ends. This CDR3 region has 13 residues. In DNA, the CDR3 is TGCAGTGCTCCGGACTGGTCGACCGGGGAGCTGTTTTTT. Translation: CSAPDWSTGELFF.